The T cell receptor (beta chain) described here comes from a study of cytomegalovirus exposure and HLA in healthy donors. The table lists this clone with a few counts. Its antigen is not identified. This PCR relied on a set of 60 Vbeta primers and 13 Jbeta primers. Original analysis: Unique TCR beta chains numbered approximately 80 million in a later analysis, with roughly 10 million shared. Repertoires were generated with immunoSEQ multiplex PCR, while TCRdb's copy carries only in-frame clones and drops some. From that table come the V and J calls and clone size; the DNA was used to work out D and trimming. The sample has approximately 150,000 clones, 80% to 85% seen once. Study-wide results and caveats: Sequencing likely produced, as an artifact, a cluster of highly shared sequence variants. Data from an earlier analysis indicated that most TCR beta V segments were productive either about 87% or about 30% of the time.

Trimming cost V 1 base and J 7 bases; bases outside gene matches: 16. This CDR3 spans 20 amino acids. Germline lookup yields CDR1 KGHSH and CDR2 LQKENI. Sequencing was carried out using PBMCs. The clonotype originates from a man aged 50 to 60 in good health and CMV-seropositive. This sequence joins TRBV18 and TRBJ1-6, with 10 bases lining up with TRBD1. CDR3 in DNA: TGTGCCAGCTCACCACTTCTTATCCGGGACAGGGGCAAGGGGAATTCACCCCTCCACTTT. This codes for CASSPLLIRDRGKGNSPLHF. Drawing the rest from reference TRBV18 and TRBJ1-6, the complete variable domain is NAGVMQNPRHLVRRRGQEARLRCSPMKGHSHVYWYRQLPEEGLKFMVYLQKENIIDESGMPKERFSAEFPKEGPSILRIQQVVRGDSAAYFCASSPLLIRDRGKGNSPLHFGNGTRLTVT.